A single sample is the source of the 30 T cell receptor beta chains below, sequenced in a study of human T cells and chemical hapten exposure. This sample's time point: patch test 3, about 24 weeks after DPC sensitization. Treatment indicated: therapeutic diphenylcyclopropenone sensitization with weekly scalp DPC. TCRdb fed the RACE reads into MiXCR, producing one record per CDR3 protein. The sample lists 95,000 to 150,000 distinct CDR3 sequences; around 11% were seen once. The sequences come from whole blood, collected in connection with sensitization to the hapten diphenylcyclopropenone (DPC). The receptor set was obtained from a woman aged 45-65 years with alopecia areata. Some clones in this sample may be carry-over from other donors' samples.

The chain combines TRBV30 with TRBJ1-2; D is perhaps TRBD1 (5 bases). V shed 2 bases and J shed 4 bases, with 14 bases lying between them. The germline gives CDR1 GTSNPN, CDR2 SVGIG (reference sequence). The CDR3 is 14 residues long. The CDR3: CAWSPTQGSYGYTF. The CDR3 bases are TGTGCCTGGAGTCCGACGCAGGGTTCCTATGGCTACACCTTC.

This clonotype has more than one count but fewer than ten. The chain has TRBV7-9 and TRBJ1-1; possible D gene TRBD1, 6 bases. The V end lost 7 bases, the J end lost 1 base, and 16 bases lay between the germline ends. This CDR3 has 15 residues. Germline V gives CDR1 SEHNR, CDR2 FQNEAQ (reference sequence). DNA of the CDR3: TGTGCCAGCATCGAGATTAGCAGGGGGAACACTGAAGCTTTCTTT. Translating it yields CASIEISRGNTEAFF.

There are many counts of this clonotype. The J gene is TRBJ2-2, the V gene TRBV6-6; the match to TRBD2 covers 12 bases. Unmatched junction bases numbered 0, after V lost 5 bases and J lost 2 bases. Looked up from germline, CDR1 is MNHNY and CDR2 is SVGAGI (reference sequence). The CDR3 contains 15 residues. As DNA, the CDR3 is TGTGCCAGCAGTGGACTAGCGGGAAACACCGGGGAGCTGTTTTTT. This sequence encodes CASSGLAGNTGELFF.

This clonotype was seen a few times. The chain carries TRBV20-1 and TRBJ1-5; 8 nucleotides match TRBD1. The CDR3 covers 14 residues. Germline V CDR1 and CDR2: DFQATT, SNEGSKA (reference sequence). With 8 bases clipped from V and 2 bases from J, the junction kept 8 bases outside the gene matches. This CDR3 is CSLKQGQGNQPQHF. CDR3 sequence (DNA): TGCAGTCTTAAACAGGGACAGGGCAATCAGCCCCAGCATTTT.

J is TRBJ2-5 and V is TRBV7-2; D is uncertain. Trimming stripped 4 bases from V and 3 bases from J, with 3 bases between. Germline loops: CDR1 SGHTA, CDR2 FQGNSA. The CDR3 is made up of 11 amino acids. This CDR3 is CASSCKETQYF. The CDR3 DNA follows: TGTGCCAGCAGCTGTAAAGAGACCCAGTACTTC.

This sequence joins TRBV28 and TRBJ2-1; D is possibly TRBD2 (5 bases). The CDR3 consists of 13 residues. The V gene lost 5 bases and the J gene lost 6 bases, with 11 bases spanning the gap. CDR1 and CDR2 (germline): MDHEN, SYDVKM. The CDR3 region is CASSPPGFNEQFF. As DNA, the CDR3 is TGTGCCAGCAGTCCCCCGGGATTCAATGAGCAGTTCTTC.

This clonotype occurred many times. V and J are TRBV7-9 and TRBJ2-7; D not resolved. The germline V gene encodes CDR1 SEHNR and CDR2 FQNEAQ (reference sequence). The CDR3 spans 13 residues. Deletions cut 1 base from V and 2 bases from J, with 6 bases between. For the CDR3, the DNA is TGTGCCAGCAGCTTAGGGGCTACCTACGAGCAGTACTTC. Protein product: CASSLGATYEQYF.

This clonotype was seen more than once but under ten times. The rearrangement links TRBV29-1 to TRBJ2-5; D is perhaps TRBD2 (5 bases). Germline lookup yields CDR1 SQVTM and CDR2 ANQGSEA. The V end lost 7 bases, the J end lost 1 base, and 13 bases lay between the germline ends. This CDR3 spans 13 amino acids. CDR3 nucleotides: TGCAGCGCCTCCGTGAGGGCCCAAGAGACCCAGTACTTC. It encodes CSASVRAQETQYF.

This clonotype was observed at least ten times. V usage is TRBV7-9 and J usage is TRBJ2-7; the D is unclear. The V gene's germline CDR1 is SEHNR and CDR2 FQNEAQ (reference sequence). The V end lost 1 base, the J end lost 7 bases, and 5 bases lay between the germline ends. CDR3 size: 11 residues. CDR3: CASSLVGEQYF. DNA of the CDR3: TGTGCCAGCAGCTTAGTCGGGGAGCAGTACTTC.

This clonotype turned up a few times. V is TRBV7-6 and J is TRBJ2-1, with TRBD2 identical over 12 bases. Trimming cost V 7 bases and J 7 bases; bases outside gene matches: 8. Germline-derived CDR1 and CDR2 are SGHVS and FNYEAQ. The CDR3 has 15 residues. The CDR3 is CASIPGGLAGNEQFF. For the CDR3, the DNA is TGTGCCAGCATCCCGGGCGGACTAGCGGGAAATGAGCAGTTCTTC. The variable domain in full, with the rest retrieved from reference TRBV7-6 and TRBJ2-1, is GAGVSQSPRYKVTKRGQDVALRCDPISGHVSLYWYRQALGQGPEFLTYFNYEAQQDKSGLPNDRFSAERPEGSISTLTIQRTEQRDSAMYRCASIPGGLAGNEQFFGPGTRLTVL.

Only a few counts were recorded for this clonotype. This chain joins TRBV12-3 or TRBV12-4 and TRBJ2-1; 12 nucleotides align to TRBD2. The CDR3 totals 18 residues. Trimming took 6 bases from V and 6 from J; bases not matched to a gene: 15. The CDR3 reads CASSPDRELAGGFNEQFF. The CDR3 region has the DNA TGTGCCAGCAGCCCGGACAGGGAACTAGCGGGAGGTTTCAATGAGCAGTTCTTC.

In regard to this clonotype: An end of the junction does not agree with germline; a read error may underlie this. The gene calls are TRBV3-1 and TRBJ1-5; no reliable D call. The CDR3 is made up of 14 amino acids. Germline assignment: CDR1 LGHDT and CDR2 YNNKEL (reference sequence). The CDR3 DNA reads as TGTGCCAGCAGTCAAGGACGGAGCAATCAGCCCCAGCATTTT. Translation gives CASSQGRSNQPQHF.

The V call is TRBV4-3, the J call TRBJ1-6; D perhaps matches TRBD1 (6 bases). This CDR3 has 15 residues. V was clipped by 0 bases and J by 11 bases, with 14 bases between them. The germline gives CDR1 LGHNA, CDR2 YSLEER. The CDR3 loop reads CASSQDTGWNAPLHF. The CDR3 region has the DNA TGCGCCAGCAGCCAAGATACAGGGTGGAATGCACCCCTCCACTTT.

The chain uses TRBV11-2 and TRBJ2-3; tentative D call: TRBD1 (6 bases). This CDR3 comprises 14 residues. Germline V gene data show CDR1 as SGHAT and CDR2 as FQNNGV. Trimming cost V 5 bases and J 4 bases, with 13 bases left between them. The CDR3 DNA reads as TGTGCCAGCAGCCCAGGGGATGGGTCAGATACGCAGTATTTT. This sequence encodes CASSPGDGSDTQYF.

The V call is TRBV28, the J call TRBJ2-7; tentative D call: TRBD2 (6 bases). V was pared by 6 bases and J by 3 bases, with 9 bases between. The CDR3 is 12 residues long. CDR1 MDHEN and CDR2 SYDVKM come from the germline V gene. The CDR3 spells CASRWEDYEQYF. In DNA, the CDR3 is TGTGCCAGCAGGTGGGAGGACTACGAGCAGTACTTC. Variable domain in full (rest from reference TRBV28 and TRBJ2-7): DVKVTQSSRYLVKRTGEKVFLECVQDMDHENMFWYRQDPGLGLRLIYFSYDVKMKEKGDIPEGYSVSREKKERFSLILESASTNQTSMYLCASRWEDYEQYFGPGTRLTVT.

This chain links TRBV5-4 with TRBJ1-1; 7 bases agree with TRBD1. J was trimmed by 10 bases and V by 4 bases; bases with no gene match: 7. This CDR3 region has 12 residues. CDR1 and CDR2 from the germline V gene are SGHNT and YYREEE (reference sequence). The chain's CDR3 is CASSGTALRAFF. CDR3 DNA: TGTGCCAGCAGCGGGACAGCCTTAAGAGCTTTCTTT.

This clonotype showed up many times. The V gene is TRBV28, the J gene TRBJ1-2; no clear D gene. V lost 10 bases to trimming and J lost 7 bases, with 16 bases between them. Germline V gives CDR1 MDHEN, CDR2 SYDVKM. CDR3 size: 12 residues. In DNA, the CDR3 is TGTGCCACCACGGACCCACCCGGTGGCTACACCTTC. Its translation is CATTDPPGGYTF.

This clonotype has ten or more counts. This chain joins TRBV20-1 and TRBJ2-3, with a tentative D call TRBD1 (5 bases). Looked up from germline, CDR1 is DFQATT and CDR2 is SNEGSKA (reference sequence). This CDR3 is built from 13 residues. Deletions cut 3 bases from V and 0 bases from J, with 7 bases between. This CDR3 is CSARGPSTDTQYF. CDR3 sequence (DNA): TGCAGTGCTAGGGGGCCAAGCACAGATACGCAGTATTTT.

V gene TRBV5-5 combines with J gene TRBJ2-5; D is tentatively TRBD1 or TRBD2 (5 bases each). Trimming stripped 5 bases from V and 1 base from J, with 12 bases between. The CDR3 loop spans 14 amino acids. Per the germline V gene, CDR1 is SGHKS and CDR2 is YYEKEE (reference sequence). The CDR3 nucleotides are TGTGCCAGCAGATTTACCGGGGCCCAAGAGACCCAGTACTTC. It codes for CASRFTGAQETQYF.

The rearrangement uses TRBV12-3 or TRBV12-4 and TRBJ2-5, with TRBD2 matching 12 bases. Trimming took 6 bases from V and 7 from J; bases not matched to a gene: 9. This CDR3 has 15 residues. As DNA, the CDR3 is TGTGCCAGCAGCCCGACTAGCGGGGGATTCGGGACCCAGTACTTC. Its translation: CASSPTSGGFGTQYF.

This clonotype was detected ten times or more. The chain links TRBV15 to TRBJ1-5; no clear D gene. This CDR3 comprises 15 residues. V lost 0 bases to trimming and J lost 5 bases, with 11 bases between them. Germline values: CDR1 LNHNV, CDR2 YYDKDF (reference sequence). CDR3 region: CATSRDSGTHQPQHF. The CDR3 DNA is TGTGCCACCAGCAGAGATTCGGGAACTCATCAGCCCCAGCATTTT.

This chain connects TRBV12-5 to TRBJ1-1; 7 bases line up with TRBD1. The trim removed 6 bases at V and 0 bases at J, leaving 1 base unmatched. The germline V gene encodes CDR1 LGHNT and CDR2 FRNRAP. This CDR3 contains 13 residues. The CDR3 loop is CASGGTVNTEAFF. The CDR3 bases are TGTGCTAGTGGGGGGACAGTGAACACTGAAGCTTTCTTT.

In this sample, this clonotype turned up a few times. The chain links TRBV20-1 to TRBJ2-3, with a possible D match to TRBD1 (5 bases). The CDR3 has 11 residues. CDR1 is DFQATT and CDR2 is SNEGSKA in the germline V gene (reference sequence). The germline V and J ends were trimmed by 7 bases and 6 bases, with 11 bases remaining between them. CDR3 region: CSEQGPDTQYF. The CDR3 DNA follows: TGCAGTGAGCAGGGTCCCGATACGCAGTATTTT.

This clonotype was recorded at least ten times. The rearrangement links TRBV11-2 to TRBJ2-7; D is undetermined. This CDR3 comprises 11 residues. V was cut by 3 bases and J by 9 bases, with 9 bases left in between. Germline assignment: CDR1 SGHAT and CDR2 FQNNGV. DNA of the CDR3: TGTGCCAGCAGCTTTTTGGGGTGGCAGTACTTC. Its translation is CASSFLGWQYF. The full variable domain, with the rest looked up from reference TRBV11-2 and TRBJ2-7, is EAGVAQSPRYKIIEKRQSVAFWCNPISGHATLYWYQQILGQGPKLLIQFQNNGVVDDSQLPKDRFSAERLKGVDSTLKIQPAKLEDSAVYLCASSFLGWQYFGPGTRLTVT.

V gene TRBV5-5 combines with J gene TRBJ2-4; tentatively, D is TRBD2 (6 bases). Germline loops: CDR1 SGHKS, CDR2 YYEKEE (reference sequence). Deletions cut 4 bases from V and 0 bases from J, with 14 bases between. CDR3 length equals 16 residues. The DNA for the CDR3 is TGTGCCAGCAGCGGCGGCGGAGGGTTAGCCAAAAACATTCAGTACTTC. This gives the protein CASSGGGGLAKNIQYF.

This clonotype has just a few counts. The rearrangement joins TRBV20-1 to TRBJ1-5, with D perhaps TRBD1 (5 bases). CDR3 length: 16 residues. Germline V CDR1 and CDR2: DFQATT, SNEGSKA (reference sequence). V was trimmed by 2 bases and J by 4 bases, leaving 18 bases between them. CDR3 sequence: CSARFQGERENQPQHF. CDR3 DNA sequence: TGCAGTGCTAGATTTCAGGGCGAGAGGGAGAATCAGCCCCAGCATTTT.

The rearrangement joins TRBV24-1 to TRBJ2-1; D gene ambiguous. V was clipped by 6 bases and J by 2 bases, with 7 bases between them. The CDR3 runs to 13 residues. CDR1 is KGHDR, CDR2 SFDVKD, per germline. The CDR3: CATSTIAYNEQFF. The CDR3 DNA reads TGTGCCACCAGTACTATAGCCTACAATGAGCAGTTCTTC.

The gene calls are TRBV11-2 and TRBJ1-2, with a tentative D call TRBD1 (5 bases). The germline V and J ends were trimmed by 4 bases and 6 bases, with 15 bases remaining between them. Germline values: CDR1 SGHAT, CDR2 FQNNGV. The CDR3 sequence is 14 residues long. The CDR3 coding sequence is TGTGCCAGCAGCTCCCGGGGCCCCAGGGATGGCTACACCTTC. Translation gives CASSSRGPRDGYTF.

This clonotype was counted at least ten times. The chain uses TRBV5-4 and TRBJ2-3, with D maybe TRBD1 (6 bases). V gave up 1 base and J gave up 3 bases, with 6 bases separating them. CDR3 length: 13 residues. Germline loops: CDR1 SGHNT, CDR2 YYREEE (reference sequence). CDR3 sequence (DNA): TGTGCCAGCAGCTTGACAGGGACAGATACGCAGTATTTT. Translating gives CASSLTGTDTQYF.

The chain has TRBV15 and TRBJ2-3; 10 bases fit TRBD2. The CDR3 is 16 amino acids. V lost 0 bases, J lost 4 bases, and 4 bases stayed unmatched. Germline V gives CDR1 LNHNV, CDR2 YYDKDF (reference sequence). The CDR3 DNA reads TGTGCCACCAGCAGAGAAGCGGGGGGGGTTGCAGATACGCAGTATTTT. Translated: CATSREAGGVADTQYF.